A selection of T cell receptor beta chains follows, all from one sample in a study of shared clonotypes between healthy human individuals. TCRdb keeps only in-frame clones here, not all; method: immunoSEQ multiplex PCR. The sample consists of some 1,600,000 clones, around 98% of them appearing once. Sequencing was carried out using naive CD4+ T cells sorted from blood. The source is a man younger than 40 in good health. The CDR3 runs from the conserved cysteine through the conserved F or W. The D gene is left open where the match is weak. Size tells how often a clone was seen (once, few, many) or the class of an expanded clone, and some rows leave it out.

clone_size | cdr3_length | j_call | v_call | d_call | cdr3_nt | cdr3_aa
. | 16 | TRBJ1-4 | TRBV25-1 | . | TGTGCCAGCAGTGAATTGGCAGGGGATTCTAATGAAAAACTGTTTTTT | CASSELAGDSNEKLFF
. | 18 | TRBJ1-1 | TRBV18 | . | TGTGCCAGCTCACCACTCAGGGTGGGGGGGAGTCAAGAGACTGAAGCTTTCTTT | CASSPLRVGGSQETEAFF
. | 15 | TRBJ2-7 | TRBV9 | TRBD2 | TGTGCCAGCAGCGCAACGGGAGGGCCGTACGACGAGCAGTACTTC | CASSATGGPYDEQYF
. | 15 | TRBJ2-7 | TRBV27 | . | TGTGCCACTGCGTTTGGGGTCGGGGCCACCTACGAGCAGTACTTC | CATAFGVGATYEQYF
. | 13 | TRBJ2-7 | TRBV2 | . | TGTGCCAGCAGTGGTAGGAGCGCCTACGAGCAGTACTTC | CASSGRSAYEQYF
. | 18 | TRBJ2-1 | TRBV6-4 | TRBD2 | TGTGCCAGCAGTGAATTGTCGGAGCGGGAATCCCCCTACAATGAGCAGTTCTTC | CASSELSERESPYNEQFF
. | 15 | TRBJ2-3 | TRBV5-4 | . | TGTGCCAGCAGCCCTGTGGACCGAAGCACAGATACGCAGTATTTT | CASSPVDRSTDTQYF
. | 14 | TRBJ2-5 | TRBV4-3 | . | TGCGCCAGCAGCCAAGGCCTGGGGCAAGAGACCCAGTACTTC | CASSQGLGQETQYF
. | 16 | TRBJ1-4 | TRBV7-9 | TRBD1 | TGTGCCAGCAGCTCCCTGGGACAGGGGGCGAATGAAAAACTGTTTTTT | CASSSLGQGANEKLFF
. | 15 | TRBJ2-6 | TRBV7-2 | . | TGTGCCAGCAGCCCCGGTCGCTCTGGGGCCAACGTCCTGACTTTC | CASSPGRSGANVLTF
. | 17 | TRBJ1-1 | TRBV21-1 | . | TGTGCCAGCAGCAAAGTTGCCCCAATTCAGTCGAACACTGAAGCTTTCTTT | CASSKVAPIQSNTEAFF
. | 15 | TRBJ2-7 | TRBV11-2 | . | TGTGCCAGCAGCAAATTCTGGGGGTCCGATTACGAGCAGTACTTC | CASSKFWGSDYEQYF
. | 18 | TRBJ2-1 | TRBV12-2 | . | TGTGCAAGTCGCTTAGCCTACACCCCGGGGACAGGGGTAGCCGAGCAGTTCTTC | CASRLAYTPGTGVAEQFF
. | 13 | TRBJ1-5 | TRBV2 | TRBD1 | TGTGCCAGCAGGGACCGGACAGGACAGCCCCAGCATTTT | CASRDRTGQPQHF
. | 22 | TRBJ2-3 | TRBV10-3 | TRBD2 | TGTGCCATCAGTGAGAGGTCGGGTAGCGGGAGGGCAAGAAGGACACCAGCAGATACGCAGTATTTT | CAISERSGSGRARRTPADTQYF
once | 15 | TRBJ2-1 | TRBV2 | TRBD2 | TGTGCCAGCAGCCCCGAACTAGCGGGGTCATGGGAGCAGTTCTTC | CASSPELAGSWEQFF
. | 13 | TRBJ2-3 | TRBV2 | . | TGTGCCAGCAGTGCCCAGGGCTCAGATACGCAGTATTTT | CASSAQGSDTQYF
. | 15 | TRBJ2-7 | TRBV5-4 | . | TGTGCCAGCAGCTTGTTGGGGACGCTCTCTCAGGAGCAGTACTTC | CASSLLGTLSQEQYF
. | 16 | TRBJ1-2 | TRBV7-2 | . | TGTGCCAGCAGCCCGGGGTCGGACATCTCGGGAAAAGGCTACACCTTC | CASSPGSDISGKGYTF
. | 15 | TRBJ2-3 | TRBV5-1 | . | TGCGCCAGCAGCTTTCTAGCGACCGCCACAGATACGCAGTATTTT | CASSFLATATDTQYF
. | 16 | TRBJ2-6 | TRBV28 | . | TGTGCCAGCAGTCGTCACTGGAGCTCTGGGGCCAACGTCCTGACTTTC | CASSRHWSSGANVLTF
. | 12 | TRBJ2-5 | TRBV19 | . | TGTGCCAGTGGGGTTCCGGGAGAGACCCAGTACTTC | CASGVPGETQYF
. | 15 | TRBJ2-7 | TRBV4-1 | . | TGCGCCAGCAGCCAAGGGGGGGCAGGACCCTACGAGCAGTACTTC | CASSQGGAGPYEQYF
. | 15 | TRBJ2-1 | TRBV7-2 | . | TGTGCCAGCAGCTTAGGGGGGAGCCGGGGCAATGAGCAGTTCTTC | CASSLGGSRGNEQFF
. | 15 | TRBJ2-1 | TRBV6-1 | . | TGTGCCAGCAGCGGGACACGGAGCTCCTACAATGAGCAGTTCTTC | CASSGTRSSYNEQFF
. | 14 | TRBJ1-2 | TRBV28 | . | TGTGCCAGCACTCTTGGCATTGTAGGCTATGGCTACACCTTC | CASTLGIVGYGYTF
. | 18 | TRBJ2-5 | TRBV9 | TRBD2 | TGTGCCAGCAGCGTAGGGACTAGCGGGAGAGGGGGCCAAGAGACCCAGTACTTC | CASSVGTSGRGGQETQYF
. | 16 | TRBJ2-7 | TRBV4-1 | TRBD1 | TGCGCCAGCAGCCAAGATGAGGGACAGGGGGCGTGGGAGCAGTACTTC | CASSQDEGQGAWEQYF
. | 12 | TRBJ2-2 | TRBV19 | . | TGTGCCAGTTCTCGGGCGGCCGGGGAGCTGTTTTTT | CASSRAAGELFF
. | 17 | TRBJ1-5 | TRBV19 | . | TGTGCCAGTAGTATAGACGGAACAGGGCACTTAAATCAGCCCCAGCATTTT | CASSIDGTGHLNQPQHF
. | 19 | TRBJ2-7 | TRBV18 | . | TGTGCCAGCTCACCCTTAACAACACCTCTCAGCGGCACGACCTACGAGCAGTACTTC | CASSPLTTPLSGTTYEQYF
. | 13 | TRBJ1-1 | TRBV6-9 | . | TGTGCCAGCAGTTTCCCCCGGAGCACTGAAGCTTTCTTT | CASSFPRSTEAFF
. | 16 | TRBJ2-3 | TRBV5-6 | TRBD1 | TGTGCCAGCAGCTTGCTCGGGACAGGGACCACAGATACGCAGTATTTT | CASSLLGTGTTDTQYF
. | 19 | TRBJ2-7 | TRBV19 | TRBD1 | TGTGCCAGTAGTACGGACCATCCTCTCCCGGGACAGGGGGTCTACGAGCAGTACTTC | CASSTDHPLPGQGVYEQYF
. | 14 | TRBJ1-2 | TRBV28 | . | TGTGCCAGCAGTTTGCGTGGCCCCCCTTATGGCTACACCTTC | CASSLRGPPYGYTF
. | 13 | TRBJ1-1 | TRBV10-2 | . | TGCGCCAGCAGGAAGGGTTTGAACACTGAAGCTTTCTTT | CASRKGLNTEAFF
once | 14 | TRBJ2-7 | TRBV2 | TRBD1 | TGTGCCACCACAAACAGGGGCCCCACCTACGAGCAGTACTTC | CATTNRGPTYEQYF
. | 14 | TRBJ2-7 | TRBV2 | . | TGTGCCAGCAGGACCGGTTTTAGGGTCCACGAGCAGTACTTC | CASRTGFRVHEQYF
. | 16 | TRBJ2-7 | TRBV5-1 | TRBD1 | TGCGCCAGCAGCTTGGCGTCAGGGGGTTTCTCCTACGAGCAGTACTTC | CASSLASGGFSYEQYF
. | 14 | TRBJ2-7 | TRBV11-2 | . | TGTGCCAGCAGCTTAGTCAGGGGAGGATACGAGCAGTACTTC | CASSLVRGGYEQYF
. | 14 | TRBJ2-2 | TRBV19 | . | TGTGCCAGTAGTATTCGGGCCAGCACCGGGGAGCTGTTTTTT | CASSIRASTGELFF
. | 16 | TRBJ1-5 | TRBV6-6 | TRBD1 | TGTGCCAGCAGTTATGTGCGGGGACAGAGCAATCAGCCCCAGCATTTT | CASSYVRGQSNQPQHF